This T cell receptor (beta chain) comes out of a study of blood T cell repertoires in COVID-19. Here immunoSEQ multiplex PCR was the method, and the copy in TCRdb shows in-frame clones only, minus some. The sample includes about 80,000 clones, approximately 76% seen only once; the top ten take about 15%. Germline trimming cut 4 bases from V and 2 bases from J; bases unmatched to any gene: 6. Germline loops: CDR1 SGHAT, CDR2 FQNNGV. The CDR3 contains 16 residues. This chain joins TRBV11-2 and TRBJ2-3; 10 nucleotides match TRBD2. The TCR originated in a man in his 70s with active or convalescent COVID-19. Sequencing used peripheral blood. The CDR3 DNA reads TGTGCCAGCAGCTCCCTAGCGGGGGCCCCCACAGATACGCAGTATTTT. Amino acid sequence: CASSSLAGAPTDTQYF. The complete variable domain, with remaining parts taken from reference TRBV11-2 and TRBJ2-3, reads EAGVAQSPRYKIIEKRQSVAFWCNPISGHATLYWYQQILGQGPKLLIQFQNNGVVDDSQLPKDRFSAERLKGVDSTLKIQPAKLEDSAVYLCASSSLAGAPTDTQYFGPGTRLTVL.